This TCR beta chain was found in a study of blood T cell repertoires in COVID-19. Assay: immunoSEQ multiplex PCR; the TCRdb copy retains only in-frame clones and omits some. The table includes about 59,000 clones, about nine tenths detected once. The CDR3 runs to 17 residues. J was trimmed by 1 base and V by 3 bases; bases with no gene match: 10. Germline assignment: CDR1 SGHTA and CDR2 FQGNSA. The sample taken for sequencing was peripheral blood. The chain is built from TRBV7-2 and TRBJ1-1; TRBD1 matches 8 bases. This clonotype was sampled from a human donor in a cohort sampled during active COVID-19. Here the CDR3 reads CASSFRMVDRGNTEAFF. DNA for the CDR3: TGTGCCAGCAGCTTCCGAATGGTCGACAGGGGGAACACTGAAGCTTTCTTT.